One and the same sample provided the 32 T cell receptor beta chains below, sequenced in a study of cytomegalovirus exposure and HLA in healthy donors. PCR involved 60 Vbeta and 13 Jbeta primers. Clones were read by immunoSEQ multiplex PCR, and TCRdb kept only the in-frame ones, dropping some. The repertoire holds around 100,000 clones, with about 66% as singletons. Sequencing input: PBMCs. These receptors were obtained from a man aged 25-45 years in good health and CMV-seronegative.

In its sample, this clone was seen a few times. This sequence joins TRBV30 and TRBJ2-1; the D gene is possibly TRBD1 (6 bases). The V gene lost 4 bases and the J gene lost 4 bases, with 14 bases spanning the gap. The CDR3 spans 14 residues. Germline V lookup: CDR1 GTSNPN, CDR2 SVGIG (reference sequence). In DNA form, the CDR3 reads TGTGCCTGGACCCTGGAAGGGGGATACAATGAGCAGTTCTTC. This encodes CAWTLEGGYNEQFF.

The V and J genes are TRBV6-5 and TRBJ2-3, with D perhaps TRBD2 (6 bases). The V gene's germline CDR1 is MNHEY and CDR2 SVGAGI. V dropped 3 bases and J dropped 4 bases, with 8 bases sitting between them. The CDR3 has 13 amino acids. CDR3 coding DNA: TGTGCCAGCAGTTATGGGGGGTCAGATACGCAGTATTTT. Its translation is CASSYGGSDTQYF.

The chain couples TRBV5-1 to TRBJ2-5; unclear D gene. Germline CDR1 reads SGHRS; CDR2 reads YFSETQ. This CDR3 has 13 amino acids. V was trimmed by 4 bases and J by 4 bases, leaving 11 bases between them. CDR3 protein: CASSPRDRETQYF. CDR3 sequence (DNA): TGCGCCAGCAGCCCCCGAGATCGAGAGACCCAGTACTTC.

This rearrangement joins TRBV18 to TRBJ2-3; the D gene is possibly TRBD2 (5 bases). The CDR3 runs 15 residues. V was cut by 3 bases and J by 4 bases, with 14 bases left in between. The germline V gene has CDR1 KGHSH and CDR2 LQKENI. CDR3 loop: CASSPSQMGADTQYF. CDR3 nucleotide sequence: TGTGCCAGCTCACCCTCCCAGATGGGAGCAGATACGCAGTATTTT.

The V gene is TRBV9, the J gene TRBJ2-2; TRBD2 matches at 8 bases. This CDR3 has 18 residues. With 4 bases clipped from V and 0 bases from J, the junction kept 11 bases outside the gene matches. CDR1 SGDLS and CDR2 YYNGEE come from the germline V gene. In DNA, the CDR3 is TGTGCCAGCAGCCCGCGGGAGGCTCCGTTCGCGAACACCGGGGAGCTGTTTTTT. This gives the protein CASSPREAPFANTGELFF.

The rearrangement links TRBV30 to TRBJ2-7; TRBD2 is a possible D gene (6 bases). CDR1 GTSNPN and CDR2 SVGIG come from the germline V gene (reference sequence). Trimming cost V 3 bases and J 2 bases, with 17 bases left between them. The CDR3 spans 15 residues. The DNA of the CDR3 is TGTGCCTGGAGGGGGCCGGGGAGGTCACCCTACGAGCAGTACTTC. Amino acid sequence: CAWRGPGRSPYEQYF.

This clone was seen only a few times. The chain carries TRBV5-6 and TRBJ2-7, with 7 positions matching TRBD1. CDR1 and CDR2 (germline): SGHDT, YYEEEE. V trimming: 0 bases; J trimming: 1 base; junction bases outside the gene matches: 10. The CDR3 length is 17 residues. CDR3 region: CASSLVSGQVPSYEQYF. The CDR3 nucleotides are TGTGCCAGCAGCTTGGTTTCAGGACAGGTTCCTTCCTACGAGCAGTACTTC.

This sequence joins TRBV9 and TRBJ2-2; D is perhaps TRBD2 (6 bases). Germline CDR1 reads SGDLS; CDR2 reads YYNGEE. CDR3 size: 14 residues. V lost 7 bases to trimming and J lost 0 bases, with 10 bases between them. This CDR3 reads CASGGLANTGELFF. The CDR3 nucleotides are TGTGCCAGCGGAGGGCTAGCGAACACCGGGGAGCTGTTTTTT.

The chain is built from TRBV6-1 and TRBJ2-5, with D possibly TRBD2 on 5 matching bases. Trimming cost V 3 bases and J 5 bases, with 13 bases left between them. Per the germline V gene, CDR1 is MNHNS and CDR2 is SASEGT. This CDR3 region has 14 residues. The CDR3 loop reads CASSENRRGETQYF. CDR3 sequence (DNA): TGTGCCAGCAGTGAGAATCGGAGAGGGGAGACCCAGTACTTC.

The chain employs TRBV4-2 and TRBJ1-2, with 8 nucleotides matching TRBD1. Per germline, CDR1 LGHNA and CDR2 YNFKEQ. The ends lost 4 bases at V and 6 bases at J; junction bases unmatched: 19. CDR3 size: 18 residues. The CDR3 spells CASSRGQGSLGSGDGYTF. CDR3 sequence (DNA): TGTGCCAGCAGCCGCGGACAGGGCTCGCTAGGGTCGGGGGATGGCTACACCTTC.

This chain uses TRBV28 with TRBJ1-2; 7 bases match TRBD1. V trimming: 5 bases; J trimming: 2 bases; junction bases outside the gene matches: 2. CDR1 and CDR2 (germline): MDHEN, SYDVKM. The CDR3 consists of 13 residues. The CDR3 DNA follows: TGTGCCAGCAGTGGAGGGGGCAACTATGGCTACACCTTC. This codes for CASSGGGNYGYTF.

V and J are TRBV28 and TRBJ2-7, with a tentative D call TRBD2 (5 bases). The CDR3 loop spans 16 amino acids. The germline V and J ends were trimmed by 3 bases and 3 bases, with 18 bases remaining between them. Per the germline V gene, CDR1 is MDHEN and CDR2 is SYDVKM. The CDR3 loop reads CASSFRGNSVYYEQYF. The CDR3 region has the DNA TGTGCCAGCAGTTTCCGTGGTAATAGCGTTTACTACGAGCAGTACTTC. Complete variable domain (other parts from reference TRBV28 and TRBJ2-7): DVKVTQSSRYLVKRTGEKVFLECVQDMDHENMFWYRQDPGLGLRLIYFSYDVKMKEKGDIPEGYSVSREKKERFSLILESASTNQTSMYLCASSFRGNSVYYEQYFGPGTRLTVT.

In DNA form, the CDR3 reads TGTGCCAGCAGTGACTCTCGGAGCCGCAATCAGCCCCAGCATTTT. Translating it yields CASSDSRSRNQPQHF. This sequence joins TRBV6-1 and TRBJ1-5; the D is unclear. The CDR3 sequence is 15 residues long. Trimming removed 3 bases from V and 2 bases from J, with 11 bases in between. Per the germline V gene, CDR1 is MNHNS and CDR2 is SASEGT.

This sequence joins TRBV6-5 and TRBJ2-2, with D tentatively TRBD2 (6 bases). V was shortened by 10 bases and J by 1 base, with 16 bases between the two germline ends. The length of the CDR3 is 15 residues. In germline, CDR1 is MNHEY, CDR2 SVGAGI. The CDR3 here is CATSLGSGNTGELFF. The CDR3 DNA reads as TGTGCCACTTCCTTGGGTAGCGGGAACACCGGGGAGCTGTTTTTT.

This clone was counted a few times. V gene TRBV10-3 combines with J gene TRBJ1-2; D not certain. The CDR3 runs 16 residues. V was pared by 5 bases and J by 3 bases, with 19 bases between. Germline values: CDR1 ENHRY, CDR2 SYGVKD. The CDR3 bases are TGTGCCATCAGTCCGCGAATGAGTATTACAGACTATGGCTACACCTTC. As protein: CAISPRMSITDYGYTF.

This clone occurred once. This chain links TRBV6-5 with TRBJ1-2; 7 bases align to TRBD1. The junction had 11 bases not matched to a gene; V was cut back by 6 bases and J by 4 bases. Per the germline V gene, CDR1 is MNHEY and CDR2 is SVGAGI. The CDR3 extends over 15 amino acids. The CDR3 DNA is TGTGCCAGCAGGTCGGGACAGTGGATTTTCTATGGCTACACCTTC. This sequence encodes CASRSGQWIFYGYTF.

This clone was found a few times. This chain links TRBV7-2 with TRBJ2-2; D is uncertain. Trimming left V 11 bases short and J 6 bases short, with 10 bases between. Germline V CDR1 and CDR2: SGHTA, FQGNSA. CDR3 size: 11 residues. The CDR3 DNA is TGTGCCGTCCGACTGGCCGGGGAGCTGTTTTTT. Translating it yields CAVRLAGELFF.

The chain couples TRBV7-8 to TRBJ2-7, with 8 bases lining up with TRBD1. The CDR3 is 14 amino acids. The V gene end was trimmed by 1 base and the J gene end by 3 bases; junction bases not matched to a gene: 2. Germline V lookup: CDR1 SGHVS, CDR2 FQNEAQ. In DNA form, the CDR3 reads TGTGCCAGCAGCTTAGAAACAGGGGGCTACGAGCAGTACTTC. Amino acids: CASSLETGGYEQYF.

The rearrangement joins TRBV29-1 to TRBJ2-3; D possibly corresponds to TRBD1 (5 bases). CDR3 size: 12 residues. Germline V gives CDR1 SQVTM, CDR2 ANQGSEA. CDR3 in amino acids: CTTRAQTDTQYF. The CDR3 DNA is TGCACTACCAGGGCGCAGACAGATACGCAGTATTTT.

The chain uses TRBV5-4 and TRBJ1-5, with no clear D. There are 16 residues in the CDR3. Germline CDR1 reads SGHNT; CDR2 reads YYREEE (reference sequence). Trimming took 0 bases from V and 3 from J, leaving 13 bases between them. The CDR3: CASSLGGQVNNQPQHF. Written as DNA, the CDR3 is TGTGCCAGCAGCTTGGGAGGGCAGGTCAACAATCAGCCCCAGCATTTT. The full variable domain, in which reference TRBV5-4 and TRBJ1-5 provide the parts outside the CDR3, is ETGVTQSPTHLIKTRGQQVTLRCSSQSGHNTVSWYQQALGQGPQFIFQYYREEENGRGNFPPRFSGLQFPNYSSELNVNALELDDSALYLCASSLGGQVNNQPQHFGDGTRLSIL.

In its sample, this clone was seen a few times. J is TRBJ2-1 and V is TRBV5-4; D is unclear. The CDR3 is 16 amino acids. V gave up 0 bases and J gave up 1 base, with 11 bases separating them. The V gene's germline CDR1 is SGHNT and CDR2 YYREEE (reference sequence). CDR3 sequence (DNA): TGTGCCAGCAGCTTGGGTGGCGGTAGGTCCTACAATGAGCAGTTCTTC. Residues: CASSLGGGRSYNEQFF.

This clone has only one observation. The gene calls are TRBV30 and TRBJ2-7; TRBD1 agrees at 7 bases. Germline V gene data show CDR1 as GTSNPN and CDR2 as SVGIG (reference sequence). Germline trimming cut 5 bases from V and 1 base from J; bases unmatched to any gene: 5. The CDR3 extends over 13 amino acids. CDR3: CAWAGTDSYEQYF. Here the CDR3 DNA reads TGTGCCTGGGCCGGGACAGATTCCTACGAGCAGTACTTC.

This chain connects TRBV10-1 to TRBJ2-7; 7 bases agree with TRBD1. Germline V CDR1 and CDR2: WNHNN, SYGVQD (reference sequence). Trimming cost V 0 bases and J 2 bases; bases outside gene matches: 7. CDR3 size: 16 residues. CDR3 DNA sequence: TGCGCCAGCAGTGAGTCTAGGGGGCCGATAACCTACGAGCAGTACTTC. This codes for CASSESRGPITYEQYF.

The sample holds a few counts of this clone. The chain uses TRBV30 and TRBJ2-1; TRBD1 matches 9 bases. J lost 8 bases, V lost 2 bases, and 7 bases had no gene match. Germline assignment: CDR1 GTSNPN and CDR2 SVGIG (reference sequence). The CDR3 has 14 residues. CDR3 loop: CAWSWGTGRDEQFF. CDR3 in DNA: TGTGCCTGGAGTTGGGGGACAGGGCGAGATGAGCAGTTCTTC.

This clone was seen once. J is TRBJ1-5 and V is TRBV28, with 8 bases lining up with TRBD1. The V gene's germline CDR1 is MDHEN and CDR2 SYDVKM. V trimming: 6 bases; J trimming: 3 bases; junction bases outside the gene matches: 7. CDR3 length equals 15 residues. The CDR3 sequence: CASRPQGGVNQPQHF. In DNA form, the CDR3 reads TGTGCCAGCAGACCACAGGGGGGGGTCAATCAGCCCCAGCATTTT.

The CDR3 DNA is TGTGCCAGCTCACGAGGGCAGGGAGGGAGTACTGAAGCTTTCTTT. Its translation: CASSRGQGGSTEAFF. This sequence joins TRBV18 and TRBJ1-1, with a weak D call TRBD1 (5 bases). The germline gives CDR1 KGHSH, CDR2 LQKENI. The V end lost 4 bases, the J end lost 5 bases, and 17 bases lay between the germline ends. This CDR3 is built from 15 residues.

This chain connects TRBV30 to TRBJ1-5; D possibly corresponds to TRBD1 (6 bases). The CDR3 runs 13 residues. Germline lookup yields CDR1 GTSNPN and CDR2 SVGIG (reference sequence). The V end was cut by 4 bases, the J end by 4 bases, with 11 bases between. This chain's CDR3 is CAWKSQGNQPQHF. The CDR3, as DNA: TGTGCCTGGAAGTCGCAGGGGAATCAGCCCCAGCATTTT.

In its sample, this clone was seen once. V is TRBV6-5 and J is TRBJ2-1; D is possibly TRBD2 (5 bases). Per the germline V gene, CDR1 is MNHEY and CDR2 is SVGAGI. With 6 bases removed from V and 9 bases from J, the gap between germline ends came to 9 bases. The CDR3 totals 11 residues. The CDR3 DNA is TGTGCCAGCAGCTACAGCGGTGAGCAGTTCTTC. Translated, it gives CASSYSGEQFF.

This rearrangement joins TRBV7-2 to TRBJ1-4, with D perhaps matching TRBD1 (6 bases). Germline V CDR1 and CDR2: SGHTA, FQGNSA. The CDR3 loop spans 14 amino acids. V lost 7 bases to trimming and J lost 10 bases, with 19 bases between them. CDR3 bases: TGTGCCAGCAAAGAGGACAGCCTTGGCGGAAAACTGTTTTTT. Translated: CASKEDSLGGKLFF.

About this clone: Its ends do not fully match the called genes, so a read error is possible. The V gene is TRBV7-9, the J gene TRBJ1-2; a possible D gene is TRBD1 (6 bases). Per the germline V gene, CDR1 is SEHNR and CDR2 is FQNEAQ (reference sequence). The CDR3 spans 19 residues. CDR3: CTSSLEAGQPFGARYGYTF. The CDR3 DNA is TGTACCAGCAGCTTAGAGGCCGGACAGCCTTTTGGCGCTCGCTATGGCTACACCTTC.

The chain employs TRBV9 and TRBJ1-1; D possibly corresponds to TRBD1 (5 bases). Germline values: CDR1 SGDLS, CDR2 YYNGEE. V was shortened by 2 bases and J by 3 bases, with 11 bases between the two germline ends. This CDR3 comprises 14 residues. CDR3 sequence reads: CASSVGHPHTEAFF. The CDR3 coding sequence is TGTGCCAGCAGCGTCGGACATCCCCACACTGAAGCTTTCTTT.

This sequence joins TRBV9 and TRBJ2-7, with 10 bases identical to TRBD2. The CDR3 runs 15 residues. J gave up 7 bases and V 4 bases, and 11 bases lay outside the gene matches. Germline lookup yields CDR1 SGDLS and CDR2 YYNGEE. The CDR3 nucleotides read TGTGCCAGCAGCTCCAAGCGGGAGGGGAGTCGAGAGCAGTACTTC. Encoded protein: CASSSKREGSREQYF.